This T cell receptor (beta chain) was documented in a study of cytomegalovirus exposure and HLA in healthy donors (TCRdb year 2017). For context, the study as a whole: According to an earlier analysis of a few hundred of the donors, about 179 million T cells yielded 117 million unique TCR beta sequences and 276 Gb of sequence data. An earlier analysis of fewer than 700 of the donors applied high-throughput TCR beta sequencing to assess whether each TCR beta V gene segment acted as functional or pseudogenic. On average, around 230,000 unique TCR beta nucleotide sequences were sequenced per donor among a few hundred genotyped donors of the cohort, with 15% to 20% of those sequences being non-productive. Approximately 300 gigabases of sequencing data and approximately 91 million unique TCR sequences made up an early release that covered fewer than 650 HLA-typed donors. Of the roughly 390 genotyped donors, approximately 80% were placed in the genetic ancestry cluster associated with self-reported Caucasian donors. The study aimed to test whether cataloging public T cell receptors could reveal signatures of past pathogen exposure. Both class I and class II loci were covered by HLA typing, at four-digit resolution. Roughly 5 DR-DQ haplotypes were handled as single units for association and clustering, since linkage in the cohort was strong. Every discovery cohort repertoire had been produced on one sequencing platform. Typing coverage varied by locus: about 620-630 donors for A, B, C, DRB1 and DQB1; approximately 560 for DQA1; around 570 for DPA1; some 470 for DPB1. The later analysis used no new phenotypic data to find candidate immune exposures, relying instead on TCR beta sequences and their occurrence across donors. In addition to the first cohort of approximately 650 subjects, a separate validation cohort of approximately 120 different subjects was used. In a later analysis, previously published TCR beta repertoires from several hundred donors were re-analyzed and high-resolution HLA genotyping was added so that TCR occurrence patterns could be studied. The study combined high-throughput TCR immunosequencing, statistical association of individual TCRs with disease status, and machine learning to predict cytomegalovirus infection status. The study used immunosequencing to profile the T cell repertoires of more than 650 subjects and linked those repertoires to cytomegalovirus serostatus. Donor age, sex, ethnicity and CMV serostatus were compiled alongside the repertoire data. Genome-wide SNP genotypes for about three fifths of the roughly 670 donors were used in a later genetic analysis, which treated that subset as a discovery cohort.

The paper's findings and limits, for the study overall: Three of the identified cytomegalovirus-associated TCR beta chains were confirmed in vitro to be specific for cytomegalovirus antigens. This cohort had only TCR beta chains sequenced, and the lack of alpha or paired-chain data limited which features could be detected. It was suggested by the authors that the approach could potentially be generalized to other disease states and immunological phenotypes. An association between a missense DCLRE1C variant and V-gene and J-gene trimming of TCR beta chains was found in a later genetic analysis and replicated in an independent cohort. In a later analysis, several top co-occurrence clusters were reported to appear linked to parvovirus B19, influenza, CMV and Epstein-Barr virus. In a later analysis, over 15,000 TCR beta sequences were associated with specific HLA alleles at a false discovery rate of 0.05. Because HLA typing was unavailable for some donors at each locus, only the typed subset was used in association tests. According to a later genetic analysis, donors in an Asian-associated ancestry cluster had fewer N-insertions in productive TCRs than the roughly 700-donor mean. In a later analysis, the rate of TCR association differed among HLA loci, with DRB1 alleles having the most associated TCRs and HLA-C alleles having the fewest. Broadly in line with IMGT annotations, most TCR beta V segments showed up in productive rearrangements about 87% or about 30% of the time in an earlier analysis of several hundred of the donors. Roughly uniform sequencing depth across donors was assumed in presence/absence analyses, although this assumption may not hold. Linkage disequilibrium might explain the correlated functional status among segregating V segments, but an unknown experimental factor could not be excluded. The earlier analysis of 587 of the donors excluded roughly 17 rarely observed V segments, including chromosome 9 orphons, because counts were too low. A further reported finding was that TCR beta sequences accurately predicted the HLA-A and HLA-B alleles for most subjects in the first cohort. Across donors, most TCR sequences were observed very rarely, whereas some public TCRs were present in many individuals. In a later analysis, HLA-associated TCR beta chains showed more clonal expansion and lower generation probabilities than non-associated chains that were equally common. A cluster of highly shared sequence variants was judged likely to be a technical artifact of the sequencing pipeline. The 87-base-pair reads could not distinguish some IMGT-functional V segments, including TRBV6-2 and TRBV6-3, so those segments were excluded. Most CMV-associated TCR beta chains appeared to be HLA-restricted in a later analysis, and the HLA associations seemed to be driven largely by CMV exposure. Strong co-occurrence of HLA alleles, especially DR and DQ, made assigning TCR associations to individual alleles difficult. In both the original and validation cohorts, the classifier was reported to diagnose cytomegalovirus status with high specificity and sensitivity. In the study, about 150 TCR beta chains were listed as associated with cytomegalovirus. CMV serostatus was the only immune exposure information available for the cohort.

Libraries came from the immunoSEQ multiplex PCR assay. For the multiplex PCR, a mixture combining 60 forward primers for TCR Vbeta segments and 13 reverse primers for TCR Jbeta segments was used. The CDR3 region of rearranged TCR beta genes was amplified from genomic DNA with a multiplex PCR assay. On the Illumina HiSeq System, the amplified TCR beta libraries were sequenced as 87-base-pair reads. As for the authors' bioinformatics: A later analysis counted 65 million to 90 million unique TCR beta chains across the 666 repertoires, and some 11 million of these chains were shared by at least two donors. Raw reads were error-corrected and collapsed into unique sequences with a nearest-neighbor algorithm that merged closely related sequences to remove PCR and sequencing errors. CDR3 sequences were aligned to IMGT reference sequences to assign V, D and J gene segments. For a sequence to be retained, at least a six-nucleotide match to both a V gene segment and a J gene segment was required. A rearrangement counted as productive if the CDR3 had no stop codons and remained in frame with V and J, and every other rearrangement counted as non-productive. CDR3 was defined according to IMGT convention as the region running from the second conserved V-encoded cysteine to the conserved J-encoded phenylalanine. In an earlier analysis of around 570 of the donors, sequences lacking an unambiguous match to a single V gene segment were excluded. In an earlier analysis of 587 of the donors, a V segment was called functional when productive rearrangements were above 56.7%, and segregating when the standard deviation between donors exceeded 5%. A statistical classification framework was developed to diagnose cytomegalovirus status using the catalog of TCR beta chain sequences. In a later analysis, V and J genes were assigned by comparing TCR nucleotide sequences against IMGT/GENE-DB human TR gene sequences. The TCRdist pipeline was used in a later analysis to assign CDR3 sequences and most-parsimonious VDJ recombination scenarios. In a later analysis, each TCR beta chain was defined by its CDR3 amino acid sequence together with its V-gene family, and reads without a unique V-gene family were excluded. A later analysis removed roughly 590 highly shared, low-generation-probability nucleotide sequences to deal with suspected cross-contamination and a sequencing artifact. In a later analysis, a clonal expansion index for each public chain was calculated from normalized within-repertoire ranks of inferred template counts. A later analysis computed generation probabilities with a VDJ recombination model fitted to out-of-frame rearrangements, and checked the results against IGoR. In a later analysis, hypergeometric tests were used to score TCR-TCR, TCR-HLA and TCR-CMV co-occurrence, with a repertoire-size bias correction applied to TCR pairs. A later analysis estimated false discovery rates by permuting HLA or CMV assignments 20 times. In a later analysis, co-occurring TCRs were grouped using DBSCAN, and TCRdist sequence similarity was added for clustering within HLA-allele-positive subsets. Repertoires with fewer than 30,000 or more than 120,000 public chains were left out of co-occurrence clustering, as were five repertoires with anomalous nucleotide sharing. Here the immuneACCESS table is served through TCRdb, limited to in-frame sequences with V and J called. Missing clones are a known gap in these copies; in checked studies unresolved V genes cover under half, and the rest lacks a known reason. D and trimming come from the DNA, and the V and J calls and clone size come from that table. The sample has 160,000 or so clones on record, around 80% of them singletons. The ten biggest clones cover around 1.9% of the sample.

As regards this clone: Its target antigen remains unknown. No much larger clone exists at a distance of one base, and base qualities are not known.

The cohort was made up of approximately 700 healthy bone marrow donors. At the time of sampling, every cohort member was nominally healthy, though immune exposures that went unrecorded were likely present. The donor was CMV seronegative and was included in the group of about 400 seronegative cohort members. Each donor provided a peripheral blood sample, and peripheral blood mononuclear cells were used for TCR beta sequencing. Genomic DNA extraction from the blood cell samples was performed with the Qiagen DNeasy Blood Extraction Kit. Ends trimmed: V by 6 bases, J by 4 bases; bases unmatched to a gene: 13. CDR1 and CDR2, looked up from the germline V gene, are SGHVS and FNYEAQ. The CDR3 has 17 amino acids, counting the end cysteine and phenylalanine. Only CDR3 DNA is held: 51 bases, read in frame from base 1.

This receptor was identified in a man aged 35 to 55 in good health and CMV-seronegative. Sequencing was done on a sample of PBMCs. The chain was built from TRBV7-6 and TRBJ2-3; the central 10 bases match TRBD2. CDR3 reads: CASRSNAGTSVPDTQYF. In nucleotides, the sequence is TGTGCCAGCAGGTCGAACGCGGGGACTAGCGTTCCAGATACGCAGTATTTT.